The clone carrying this TCR beta chain has a handful of counts. Its antigen is currently unknown. Measured with immunoSEQ multiplex PCR; TCRdb has only the in-frame clones, and not every one. The sample yields fewer than 45,000 clones, about 90% seen once. V was cut by 5 bases and J by 2 bases, with 10 bases left in between. Per the germline V gene, CDR1 is MGHRA and CDR2 is YSYEKL. This CDR3 has 13 residues. The data were obtained in a study of graft-versus-host responses after intestinal transplantation. The overall study: Recipients uniformly received anti-thymocyte globulin induction, followed by tacrolimus and steroids for approximately 3 years.

General study points: Among circulating GvH clones, peak levels were associated with early post-transplant declines in HvG clones.

The chain uses TRBV4-1 and TRBJ2-7; D is perhaps TRBD1 (6 bases). Source: PBMCs, taken almost 320 days after intestinal transplant. This receptor was obtained from a human patient who received an intestinal transplant, so some T cells may come from the graft donor. As DNA, the CDR3 is TGCGCCAGCAGCGATACAGGGACCTACGAGCAGTACTTC. Its translation is CASSDTGTYEQYF.